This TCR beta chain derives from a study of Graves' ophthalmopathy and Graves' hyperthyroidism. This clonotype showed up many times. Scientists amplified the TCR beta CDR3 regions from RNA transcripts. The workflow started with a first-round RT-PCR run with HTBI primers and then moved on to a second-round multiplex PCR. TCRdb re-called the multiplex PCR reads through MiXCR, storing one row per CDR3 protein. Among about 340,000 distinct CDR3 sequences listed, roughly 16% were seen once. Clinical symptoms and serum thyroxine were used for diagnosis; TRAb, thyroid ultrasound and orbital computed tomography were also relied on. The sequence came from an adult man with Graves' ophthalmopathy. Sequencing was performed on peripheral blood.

DNA of the CDR3: TGTGCCAGCAAGTTACAGGGGACGGATCAGCCCCAGCATTTT. It specifies CASKLQGTDQPQHF. V usage is TRBV6-2 or TRBV6-3 and J usage is TRBJ1-5; 7 nucleotides line up with TRBD1. Germline trimming cut 7 bases from V and 5 bases from J; bases unmatched to any gene: 8. Per germline, CDR1 MNHEY and CDR2 SVGEGT. The CDR3 runs to 14 residues.